This entry is about one T cell receptor (beta chain). No antigen is known for it. The library came from three nested PCR rounds adapted from ARM-PCR protocols. TCRdb reprocessed the multiplex PCR reads with MiXCR, giving one entry per CDR3 protein. The table has 200,000 to 250,000 distinct CDR3 sequences, 60% to 85% seen once; the top ten hold 25%. V was pared by 2 bases and J by 7 bases, with 3 bases of the junction left unmatched. The length of the CDR3 is 14 residues. The germline gives CDR1 KGHSH, CDR2 LQKENI. This entry comes from a study of tumor and adjacent non-tumor tissue in lung cancer. No cell sorting was done before RNA was extracted from the tissue. Study-wide results and caveats: Significantly higher TCR diversity was found in tumor than normal lung.

This receptor was identified in a man aged 55 to 69 with non-small cell lung cancer. The chain joins TRBV18 to TRBJ2-2; 8 bases match TRBD1. The sample consisted of lung tumor tissue. The CDR3 nucleotides are TGTGCCAGCTCACCAGGACAGGGAGACGGGGAGCTGTTTTTT. The encoded protein is CASSPGQGDGELFF.